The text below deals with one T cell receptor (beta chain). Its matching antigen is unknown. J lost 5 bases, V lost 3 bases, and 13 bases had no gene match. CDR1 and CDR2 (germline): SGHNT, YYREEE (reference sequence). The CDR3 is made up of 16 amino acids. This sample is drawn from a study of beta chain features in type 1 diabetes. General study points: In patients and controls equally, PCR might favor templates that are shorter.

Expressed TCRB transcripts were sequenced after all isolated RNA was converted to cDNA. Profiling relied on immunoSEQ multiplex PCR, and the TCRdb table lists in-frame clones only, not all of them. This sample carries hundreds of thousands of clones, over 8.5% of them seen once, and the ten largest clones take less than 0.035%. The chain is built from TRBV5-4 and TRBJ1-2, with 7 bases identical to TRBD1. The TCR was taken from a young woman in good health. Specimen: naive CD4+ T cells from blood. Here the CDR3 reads CASSSKGTEIMYGYTF. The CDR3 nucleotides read TGTGCCAGCAGCTCGAAAGGGACAGAGATTATGTATGGCTACACCTTC.